Listed below are T cell receptor beta chains from one sample, sequenced in a study of control samples from healthy donors and cancer patients. Using immunoSEQ multiplex PCR, the repertoire was profiled, and TCRdb retains in-frame clones only, with some absent. The sample holds about 28,000 clones; 79% are singletons and the top ten take around 20%. Material for sequencing was PBMCs. These receptors originate from a man in his fifties or sixties with head and neck cancer. Each CDR3 is given with its conserved first and last residue.

TRBJ1-2,TRBV3-1/TRBV3-2,14,CASPHAGMDYGYTF
TRBJ2-1,TRBV29-1,14,CSVELWGQGNEQFF
TRBJ1-1,TRBV27,16,CASSFLSGHADTEAFF
TRBJ1-1,TRBV27,13,CASSRGPYTEAFF
TRBJ2-7,TRBV6-6,12,CASRRDLYEQYF
TRBJ2-2,TRBV24-1,16,CATSDFGQGGSGELFF
TRBJ2-3,TRBV18,16,CASSFSGSGGSDTQYF
TRBJ2-3,TRBV19,15,CASSRNRVGTDTQYF
TRBJ2-5,TRBV7-2,14,CATEQGAGTETQYF
TRBJ2-3,TRBV9,12,CASSVGPGAQYF
TRBJ1-2,TRBV6-5,16,CASSYSRLRGNYGYTF
TRBJ2-5,TRBV11-2,16,CASSLVGGSSQETQYF
TRBJ2-1,TRBV28,15,CASSRSDRNNNEQFF
TRBJ1-3,TRBV6-6,13,CASSESSGNTIYF
TRBJ2-5,TRBV5-1,14,CASSYDSQQETQYF
TRBJ1-1,TRBV21-1,14,CASSKGDGQGEAFF
TRBJ2-7,TRBV7-9,11,CASSDLAGQYF
TRBJ2-1,TRBV28,10,CASRHNEQFF
TRBJ2-5,TRBV7-2,13,CASTGYLQETQYF
TRBJ1-2,TRBV18,16,CASSPDQGIPSYGYTF
TRBJ2-2,TRBV5-6,15,CASSPLTGDTGELFF
TRBJ1-1,TRBV30,12,CASGRPNTEAFF
TRBJ1-5,TRBV19,16,CASRPRYRDSNQPQHF
TRBJ2-6,TRBV6-2/TRBV6-3,17,CASSYLGTGYGANVLTF
TRBJ2-5,TRBV19,13,CASSPGGGETQYF
TRBJ2-1,TRBV29-1,15,CSVGSTSRFRGEQFF
TRBJ2-3,TRBV19,14,CASRLAASTDTQYF
TRBJ1-5,TRBV15,16,CATSREGRKSNQPQHF
TRBJ2-5,TRBV18,14,CASSPPDVRETQYF